This T cell receptor (beta chain) was identified in a study of breast tumors, draining lymph nodes, adjacent tissues. Study-wide points: Luminal-like breast cancer showed significantly higher tumor–nontumor repertoire similarity than basal-like. Tumors had less TCR diversity than lymph nodes, more than nontumor tissue. The data were judged consistent with most tumor T cells coming from lymph node and expanding in tumor. That most tumor T cells come from lymph nodes remained unproven.

This clonotype was picked up many times. What it recognizes is unknown. The CDR3 consists of 16 residues. V was pared by 4 bases and J by 0 bases, with 13 bases between. CDR1 and CDR2 from the germline V gene are SGHVS and FNYEAQ. TCRdb analysed the multiplex PCR reads with MiXCR anew, one entry per CDR3 protein. The sample carries under 150,000 distinct CDR3 sequences, 15% to 20% recorded once. Breast cancer patients provided tissue from their axillary draining lymph nodes. The V gene is TRBV7-6, the J gene TRBJ2-1; D is unresolved. Input material: axillary lymph node tissue. The sequence was collected from a female donor with breast cancer. Some clones in this sample may be carry-over from other donors' samples. The CDR3 region is CASSSLTESSYNEQFF. As DNA, the CDR3 is TGTGCCAGCAGCTCTCTGACCGAAAGCTCCTACAATGAGCAGTTCTTC.